The source of this T cell receptor (beta chain) is a study of vaccination and CD4 T cells after COVID-19. About this clonotype: Its antigen is still unknown.

Treatment defined: roughly 11-day PBMC culture with coronavirus spike peptide pools or control peptides (ViraFEST assay). With the Oncomine TCR Beta short-read assay, DNA from cultured CD4+ T cells was sequenced. Using the QIAamp micro DNA kit, genomic DNA was extracted from the CD4+ T cells that had been cultured. MiXCR, run by TCRdb on the PCR reads, gives a single entry per CDR3 protein. This table holds approximately 13,000 distinct CDR3 sequences, about two thirds found once. The V gene lost 0 bases and the J gene lost 7 bases, with 9 bases spanning the gap. The CDR3 has 13 residues. Germline-derived CDR1 and CDR2 are SGHAT and FQNNGV.

V usage is TRBV11-2 and J usage is TRBJ1-1, with TRBD1 as a possible D gene (6 bases). The sequenced material came from CD4+ T cells from blood, cultured in vitro. The source of this sequence is a human donor who had recovered from COVID-19. CDR3 in amino acids: CASSLERGDEAFF. The CDR3 DNA reads as TGTGCCAGCAGCTTAGAGAGGGGGGATGAAGCTTTCTTT.